What follows are 30 T cell receptor beta chains derived from one specimen sequenced in a study of neurological immune-mediated disorders. MiXCR, run by TCRdb on the 5' RACE reads, gives a single entry per CDR3 protein. This table has around 70,000 distinct CDR3 sequences, around 5.2% appearing once. Sequenced material: PBMCs. The receptors were sampled from a woman aged 25 to 39 with multiple sclerosis.

Comment on this clonotype: Being one base from a much bigger clone, this may be a read error. The rearrangement joins TRBV7-8 to TRBJ2-7; D is uncertain. The ends were cut back, 5 bases at V and 2 bases at J, with 7 bases in the middle. This CDR3 spans 12 amino acids. The germline V gene has CDR1 SGHVS and CDR2 FQNEAQ. CDR3: CASSPNAYEQYF. The CDR3 DNA is TGTGCCAGCAGCCCTAATGCCTACGAGCAGTACTTC. Drawing the rest from reference TRBV7-8 and TRBJ2-7, the complete variable domain is GAGVSQSPRYKVAKRGQDVALRCDPISGHVSLFWYQQALGQGPEFLTYFQNEAQLDKSGLPSDRFFAERPEGSVSTLKIQRTQQEDSAVYLCASSPNAYEQYFGPGTRLTVT.

A few counts support this clonotype. The chain recombines TRBV29-1 with TRBJ2-1, with TRBD2 matching 12 bases. The CDR3 is 14 residues long. V lost 1 base and J lost 6; bases outside the gene matches: 1. Germline V CDR1 and CDR2: SQVTM, ANQGSEA. CDR3 sequence reads: CSVEGLAGVNEQFF. The CDR3 nucleotides read TGCAGCGTTGAAGGACTAGCGGGGGTCAATGAGCAGTTCTTC.

This clonotype occurred many times. CDR3 DNA: TGTGCCAGCAGCTTAGCCCCGACTAGATCGGGCTCTGGGGCCAACGTCCTGACTTTC. The encoded protein is CASSLAPTRSGSGANVLTF. The rearrangement uses TRBV7-2 and TRBJ2-6; a weak D match, TRBD2 (6 bases). CDR1 is SGHTA and CDR2 is FQGNSA in the germline V gene. The CDR3 spans 19 residues. The germline V and J ends were trimmed by 0 bases and 0 bases, with 15 bases remaining between them.

This clonotype was detected many times. This chain uses TRBV6-2 or TRBV6-3 with TRBJ2-3; 9 bases line up with TRBD2. From germline, CDR1 is MNHEY and CDR2 SVGEGT. J lost 2 bases, V lost 4 bases, and 4 bases had no gene match. The CDR3 is 15 amino acids. The CDR3 protein is CASSLAGALTDTQYF. The DNA for the CDR3 is TGTGCCAGCAGTTTAGCGGGGGCCCTCACAGATACGCAGTATTTT.

The V gene is TRBV5-1, the J gene TRBJ1-4, with TRBD1 matching 8 bases. Germline lookup yields CDR1 SGHRS and CDR2 YFSETQ. Trimming took 4 bases from V and 5 from J; bases not matched to a gene: 4. The CDR3 loop spans 14 amino acids. CDR3: CASSARTGNEKLFF. The CDR3 region has the DNA TGCGCCAGCAGCGCTAGGACAGGGAATGAAAAACTGTTTTTT. Variable domain in full (rest from reference TRBV5-1 and TRBJ1-4): KAGVTQTPRYLIKTRGQQVTLSCSPISGHRSVSWYQQTPGQGLQFLFEYFSETQRNKGNFPGRFSGRQFSNSRSEMNVSTLELGDSALYLCASSARTGNEKLFFGSGTQLSVL.

This clonotype was recorded many times. This chain uses TRBV6-5 with TRBJ2-5; D not certain. V lost 2 bases, J lost 5 bases, and 9 bases lay in between. The CDR3 extends over 13 amino acids. Looked up from germline, CDR1 is MNHEY and CDR2 is SVGAGI. The CDR3 coding sequence is TGTGCCAGCAGTTACAACACCGGGGAGACCCAGTACTTC. This codes for CASSYNTGETQYF.

Many counts were recorded for this clonotype. This chain uses TRBV5-1 with TRBJ1-5; weak D call: TRBD1 (5 bases). CDR3 size: 13 residues. Germline V gene data show CDR1 as SGHRS and CDR2 as YFSETQ. Trimming pared 4 bases from V and 4 bases from J, leaving 9 bases between. In nucleotides, the CDR3 is TGCGCCAGCAGCGCGGGACCTAATCAGCCCCAGCATTTT. Translated, it gives CASSAGPNQPQHF.

This clonotype was counted at least ten times. V usage is TRBV20-1 and J usage is TRBJ2-3, with D perhaps TRBD2 (7 bases). The CDR3 sequence is 15 residues long. The ends were cut back, 6 bases at V and 3 bases at J, with 19 bases in the middle. Germline CDR1 reads DFQATT; CDR2 reads SNEGSKA (reference sequence). This chain's CDR3 is CSAPPGGGRTDTQYF. CDR3 DNA sequence: TGCAGTGCCCCCCCTGGGGGGGGCAGAACAGATACGCAGTATTTT.

This clonotype occurred many times. This chain joins TRBV20-1 and TRBJ2-7; maybe TRBD1 (6 bases). Deletions cut 0 bases from V and 2 bases from J, with 14 bases between. Germline CDR1 is DFQATT and CDR2 is SNEGSKA (reference sequence). The length of the CDR3 is 15 residues. The CDR3 coding sequence is TGCAGTGCTAGAGATACGTTCCGGACAGCCTACGAGCAGTACTTC. As protein: CSARDTFRTAYEQYF.

This clonotype came up many times. The genes are TRBV29-1 and TRBJ2-7, with D possibly being TRBD1 or TRBD2 (5 bases each). The V gene lost 6 bases and the J gene lost 6 bases, with 21 bases spanning the gap. Germline V gene lookup returns CDR1 SQVTM and CDR2 ANQGSEA. The CDR3 covers 14 residues. CDR3 coding DNA: TGCAGCGTCACCGGGACCCGGTACGGGTCCGAGCAGTACTTC. Translated, it gives CSVTGTRYGSEQYF.

Note on this clonotype: A read error is possible here, since a much larger clone lies one base away. This chain links TRBV20-1 with TRBJ2-1; TRBD1 or TRBD2 may be the D gene (5 bases each). V lost 2 bases to trimming and J lost 4 bases, with 12 bases between them. This CDR3 has 14 amino acids. Germline CDR1 and CDR2: DFQATT and SNEGSKA (reference sequence). The CDR3 DNA is TGCAGTGCTAGACCGGGGCAATCTTACAATGAGCAGTTCTTC. Encoded protein: CSARPGQSYNEQFF.

About this clonotype itself: The limits of the CDR3 on the DNA are not certain, so only TCRdb's listed CDR3 is given. This CDR3 is CASSVGQGIAWPQNF. The chain uses TRBV2 and TRBJ1-5; the table assigns TRBD1, which was not confirmed against the DNA. The CDR3 numbers 15 amino acids, ends counted. CDR1 and CDR2 (germline): SNHLY, FYNNEI.

This clonotype was observed a handful of times. The rearrangement uses TRBV7-3 and TRBJ2-1, with no clear D. The CDR3 runs to 13 residues. The germline V gene encodes CDR1 SGHTA and CDR2 FQGTGA. Trimming took 4 bases from V and 4 from J, leaving 8 bases between them. The CDR3 spells CASSSFPYNEQFF. In DNA form, the CDR3 reads TGTGCCAGCAGCTCCTTCCCTTACAATGAGCAGTTCTTC.

In its sample, this clonotype was seen a few times. The chain couples TRBV4-2 to TRBJ2-7; D might be TRBD1 (5 bases). CDR3 size: 15 residues. Germline CDR1 LGHNA, CDR2 YNFKEQ. Trimming removed 1 base at V and 0 bases at J, with 10 bases between. CDR3 DNA sequence: TGTGCCAGCAGCCAAGGACAGATGAGCTCCTACGAGCAGTACTTC. It codes for CASSQGQMSSYEQYF.

Ten or more counts support this clonotype. The chain has TRBV20-1 and TRBJ1-1; 8 nucleotides match TRBD1. Looked up from germline, CDR1 is DFQATT and CDR2 is SNEGSKA (reference sequence). CDR3 size: 16 residues. Trimming removed 0 bases from V and 10 bases from J; junction bases left unmatched: 16. The CDR3 loop reads CSARDHLTGTGVVAFF. In DNA form, the CDR3 reads TGCAGTGCTAGAGATCACCTGACAGGGACAGGAGTAGTAGCTTTCTTT.

The count of this clonotype is one. The V gene is TRBV7-6, the J gene TRBJ2-3, with D possibly being TRBD2 (5 bases). The length of the CDR3 is 15 residues. Germline V lookup: CDR1 SGHVS, CDR2 FNYEAQ. Trimming pared 8 bases from V and 2 bases from J, leaving 17 bases between. CDR3 nucleotide sequence: TGTGCCAGCTCATTGGACTCCTATAACACAGATACGCAGTATTTT. It is translated as CASSLDSYNTDTQYF.

This clonotype was counted only a few times. The V call is TRBV20-1, the J call TRBJ1-3; 8 nucleotides align to TRBD1. The junction had 8 bases not matched to a gene; V was cut back by 2 bases and J by 8 bases. CDR1 and CDR2 (germline): DFQATT, SNEGSKA (reference sequence). The CDR3 loop spans 14 amino acids. CDR3 amino acids: CSARKGQGLDTIYF. The CDR3 DNA follows: TGCAGTGCTAGAAAAGGACAGGGATTGGACACCATATATTTT.

This clonotype came up a few times. The rearrangement uses TRBV7-8 and TRBJ2-1; D is ambiguous. V was pared by 3 bases and J by 4 bases, with 13 bases between. Germline CDR1 is SGHVS and CDR2 is FQNEAQ. The CDR3 sequence is 15 residues long. This chain's CDR3 is CASSFEIGHYNEQFF. CDR3 coding DNA: TGTGCCAGCAGCTTTGAGATAGGGCATTACAATGAGCAGTTCTTC.

This clonotype was observed many times. This chain uses TRBV7-9 with TRBJ2-7; no clear D gene. The germline V and J ends were trimmed by 4 bases and 3 bases, with 10 bases remaining between them. Germline-derived CDR1 and CDR2 are SEHNR and FQNEAQ (reference sequence). The CDR3 length is 13 residues. The CDR3: CASSYPHDYEQYF. DNA for the CDR3: TGTGCCAGCAGCTACCCGCACGACTACGAGCAGTACTTC.

This clonotype was counted at least ten times. The J gene is TRBJ2-7, the V gene TRBV20-1, with 11 bases fitting TRBD2. Germline V gene sequence: CDR1 DFQATT, CDR2 SNEGSKA (reference sequence). V lost 1 base, J lost 3 bases, and 2 bases stayed unmatched. This CDR3 spans 14 amino acids. CDR3 nucleotides: TGCAGTGCTAGAGCGGGACTAGCGGACTACGAGCAGTACTTC. It specifies CSARAGLADYEQYF.

This clonotype appeared many times. This chain links TRBV5-1 with TRBJ2-7; D call uncertain. V lost 1 base and J lost 0, with 26 bases in between. Germline V gene sequence: CDR1 SGHRS, CDR2 YFSETQ. The CDR3 spans 20 residues. CDR3 region: CASSLFLSVTAPSSSYEQYF. CDR3 sequence (DNA): TGCGCCAGCAGCTTGTTTTTGTCGGTAACTGCGCCTTCCAGCTCCTACGAGCAGTACTTC. Filled out from reference TRBV5-1 and TRBJ2-7, the complete variable domain reads KAGVTQTPRYLIKTRGQQVTLSCSPISGHRSVSWYQQTPGQGLQFLFEYFSETQRNKGNFPGRFSGRQFSNSRSEMNVSTLELGDSALYLCASSLFLSVTAPSSSYEQYFGPGTRLTVT.

This clonotype was detected ten times or more. The chain employs TRBV20-1 and TRBJ1-2; D might be TRBD1 (5 bases). Germline CDR1 DFQATT, CDR2 SNEGSKA (reference sequence). The CDR3 runs 12 residues. The V end lost 8 bases, the J end lost 3 bases, and 13 bases lay between the germline ends. CDR3 in DNA: TGCAGTCCTCAGGGAATCGACTATGGCTACACCTTC. Its translation is CSPQGIDYGYTF.

This clonotype was seen many times. The chain combines TRBV5-6 with TRBJ1-2; D may be TRBD1 (5 bases). The CDR3 covers 17 residues. Trimming removed 0 bases at V and 3 bases at J, with 18 bases between. From germline, CDR1 is SGHDT and CDR2 YYEEEE. CDR3 coding DNA: TGTGCCAGCAGCTTGGTAGGGGTTTTTCCGATGGACTATGGCTACACCTTC. Its translation: CASSLVGVFPMDYGYTF.

This clonotype was counted only a few times. The gene calls are TRBV29-1 and TRBJ1-1, with 12 bases matching TRBD1. The CDR3 contains 14 residues. The V gene's germline CDR1 is SQVTM and CDR2 ANQGSEA. V shed 7 bases, J shed 0 bases, and the junction held 3 bases outside the gene matches. The CDR3 region has the DNA TGCAGCGCCGGGACAGGGGGCATGAACACTGAAGCTTTCTTT. The encoded protein is CSAGTGGMNTEAFF.

This clonotype was found many times. V is TRBV7-9 and J is TRBJ1-2; the match to TRBD1 covers 7 bases. This CDR3 spans 14 amino acids. Unmatched junction bases numbered 7, after V lost 2 bases and J lost 7 bases. The germline CDR1 and CDR2 sequences are SEHNR and FQNEAQ (reference sequence). The CDR3 bases are TGTGCCAGCAGCTTAATGAGACAGGGTAGTGGCTACACCTTC. This sequence encodes CASSLMRQGSGYTF. The entire variable domain, with the rest obtained from reference TRBV7-9 and TRBJ1-2, is as follows: DTGVSQNPRHKITKRGQNVTFRCDPISEHNRLYWYRQTLGQGPEFLTYFQNEAQLEKSRLLSDRFSAERPKGSFSTLEIQRTEQGDSAMYLCASSLMRQGSGYTFGSGTRLTVV.

This clonotype was seen many times. The chain combines TRBV6-5 with TRBJ2-7; possibly TRBD2 for D (5 bases). CDR3 length: 15 residues. Germline values: CDR1 MNHEY, CDR2 SVGAGI. Deletions cut 0 bases from V and 4 bases from J, with 13 bases between. In DNA, the CDR3 is TGTGCCAGCAGTTACTCGAGGGCGCATGCGTACGAGCAGTACTTC. Protein sequence: CASSYSRAHAYEQYF.

In its sample, this clonotype was seen many times. At one end, the junction sequence differs from germline, possibly due to a read error. This chain uses TRBV20-1 with TRBJ2-4; no reliable D call. Germline V gene sequence: CDR1 DFQATT, CDR2 SNEGSKA (reference sequence). The CDR3 contains 12 residues. CDR3 region: CSALGIKKIQYF. The CDR3 DNA reads TGCAGTGCGTTGGGAATCAAAAAAATTCAGTACTTC.

This clonotype was found a few times. A read error may produce the germline difference seen at one junction end. The chain joins TRBV9 to TRBJ1-6; the D is unclear. CDR3 size: 14 residues. Germline V CDR1 and CDR2: SGDLS, YYNGEE. The CDR3 sequence is CASSPNSGNSPLNF. CDR3 nucleotides: TGTGCCAGCAGCCCCAACTCCGGTAATTCACCCCTCAACTTT.

This clonotype occurred many times. The genes are TRBV12-3 or TRBV12-4 and TRBJ2-5, with 7 bases matching TRBD1. The CDR3 runs 14 residues. The trim removed 6 bases at V and 3 bases at J, leaving 7 bases unmatched. The CDR3: CASSPRGLKETQYF. Written as DNA, the CDR3 is TGTGCCAGCAGCCCTAGGGGGCTAAAAGAGACCCAGTACTTC.

This clonotype was recorded at least ten times. The J gene is TRBJ2-7, the V gene TRBV20-1; D perhaps matches TRBD2 (5 bases). Trimming cost V 1 base and J 1 base, with 14 bases left between them. This CDR3 comprises 15 residues. Germline CDR1 is DFQATT and CDR2 is SNEGSKA (reference sequence). Here the CDR3 DNA reads TGCAGTGCTAGAGCTTTTGGACTGCCGTCCTACGAGCAGTACTTC. It translates to CSARAFGLPSYEQYF.